Each of the 16 T cell receptor beta chains below was sequenced from the same sample in a study of cytomegalovirus exposure and HLA in healthy donors. This PCR relied on a set of 60 Vbeta primers and 13 Jbeta primers. Assay used: immunoSEQ multiplex PCR; TCRdb lists only in-frame clones, some missing. The table lists approximately 220,000 clones, roughly 70% of them singletons, with approximately 1.9% in the top ten. Sequencing input: PBMCs. The source of these receptors is a woman in her thirties in good health and CMV-seronegative.

The chain uses TRBV5-8 and TRBJ2-3; 11 nucleotides match TRBD2. CDR3 size: 16 residues. The V and J ends lost 0 bases and 2 bases, in that order; junction bases with no gene match: 2. Germline V CDR1 and CDR2: SGHTS, YDEGEE. CDR3 coding DNA: TGTGCCAGCAGCTTGGGGACTAGCGGGTACACAGATACGCAGTATTTT. It codes for CASSLGTSGYTDTQYF.

This clone was seen only once. The chain carries TRBV30 and TRBJ2-1; 9 positions match TRBD2. Germline CDR1 GTSNPN, CDR2 SVGIG (reference sequence). The CDR3 length is 14 residues. Unmatched junction bases numbered 7, after V lost 0 bases and J lost 10 bases. This CDR3 is CAWSVRRGGDEQFF. CDR3 sequence (DNA): TGTGCCTGGAGTGTAAGGCGGGGGGGCGACGAGCAGTTCTTC.

This sequence joins TRBV12-5 and TRBJ2-7; no reliable D call. The CDR3 is 12 residues long. Trimming removed 3 bases at V and 6 bases at J, with 9 bases between. Germline V gene lookup returns CDR1 LGHNT and CDR2 FRNRAP. CDR3 region: CASGFSPLEQYF. CDR3 nucleotides: TGTGCTAGTGGTTTCTCCCCACTCGAGCAGTACTTC.

The rearrangement uses TRBV20-1 and TRBJ2-5, with D unresolved. V was cut by 3 bases and J by 2 bases, with 4 bases left in between. This CDR3 spans 11 amino acids. Germline V gene lookup returns CDR1 DFQATT and CDR2 SNEGSKA (reference sequence). CDR3 loop: CSASRQETQYF. The CDR3 bases are TGCAGTGCTAGCAGGCAAGAGACCCAGTACTTC.

The chain links TRBV7-9 to TRBJ1-1, with TRBD1 matching 11 bases. Germline V gene data show CDR1 as SEHNR and CDR2 as FQNEAQ (reference sequence). V was clipped by 7 bases and J by 6 bases; unmatched bases: 4. The CDR3 covers 13 residues. CDR3 bases: TGTGCCAGCACTGGACAGGGGGCTTCTGAAGCTTTCTTT. Protein: CASTGQGASEAFF.

The chain carries TRBV29-1 and TRBJ1-2; D gene uncertain. The germline V gene encodes CDR1 SQVTM and CDR2 ANQGSEA. This CDR3 contains 16 residues. V lost 0 bases and J 2 bases, leaving 16 bases between the germline ends. CDR3 protein: CSVEELNLPGNYGYTF. CDR3 sequence (DNA): TGCAGCGTTGAAGAACTGAATCTCCCCGGGAACTATGGCTACACCTTC.

This chain connects TRBV5-1 to TRBJ2-3; TRBD2 matches 11 bases. Trimming at V came to 4 bases and at J to 0 bases, leaving 13 bases not matched to a gene. The germline gives CDR1 SGHRS, CDR2 YFSETQ. CDR3 size: 19 residues. The CDR3 bases are TGCGCCAGCAGCCAGGGGGGCCTAGCGGGAGGCCCTAGCACAGATACGCAGTATTTT. This sequence encodes CASSQGGLAGGPSTDTQYF.

The chain is built from TRBV7-9 and TRBJ2-6; possible D gene TRBD1, 6 bases. In germline, CDR1 is SEHNR, CDR2 FQNEAQ (reference sequence). The CDR3 runs to 17 residues. Deletions cut 4 bases from V and 0 bases from J, with 13 bases between. In nucleotides, the CDR3 is TGTGCCAGCAGCTACGACAGGTTTAACTCTGGGGCCAACGTCCTGACTTTC. Its protein product is CASSYDRFNSGANVLTF.

In regard to this clone: A much larger clone lies one base from this, so it may be a read error. This CDR3 is CPSRPRGASSDSGANVLTF. For the CDR3, the DNA is TGTCCCAGCAGACCCAGAGGAGCTAGCAGTGACTCTGGGGCCAACGTCCTGACTTTC. The rearrangement uses TRBV7-9 and TRBJ2-6; the D gene is possibly TRBD2 (5 bases). CDR3 length: 19 residues. CDR1 and CDR2 (germline): SEHNR, FQNEAQ (reference sequence).

The chain carries TRBV2 and TRBJ1-2; 9 bases match TRBD1. J was trimmed by 7 bases and V by 4 bases; bases with no gene match: 10. Germline lookup yields CDR1 SNHLY and CDR2 FYNNEI. This CDR3 spans 15 amino acids. For the CDR3, the DNA is TGTGCCAGCAGTGCAGGGACAGGGCCGCCCATTGGCTACACCTTC. It encodes CASSAGTGPPIGYTF. The entire variable domain, with the rest obtained from reference TRBV2 and TRBJ1-2, is as follows: EPEVTQTPSHQVTQMGQEVILRCVPISNHLYFYWYRQILGQKVEFLVSFYNNEISEKSEIFDDQFSVERPDGSNFTLKIRSTKLEDSAMYFCASSAGTGPPIGYTFGSGTRLTVV.

The chain has TRBV5-1 and TRBJ2-4; 7 bases match TRBD1. The CDR3 totals 16 residues. Germline CDR1 reads SGHRS; CDR2 reads YFSETQ. Trimming removed 5 bases from V and 15 bases from J; junction bases left unmatched: 23. The CDR3 DNA reads TGCGCCAGCAGTCAACAGCCGGGACAGACATGGTCTAGTCGGTACTTC. This codes for CASSQQPGQTWSSRYF.

As to this clone: An end of the junction differs from the germline gene, which may be a read error. This rearrangement joins TRBV14 to TRBJ2-2, with D possibly matching TRBD2 (6 bases). The germline V gene encodes CDR1 SGHDN and CDR2 FVKESK. The CDR3 loop spans 12 amino acids. CDR3 protein: CASSPFGGEPFF. In DNA form, the CDR3 reads TGTGCCAGCAGCCCCTTTGGAGGGGAGCCGTTTTTT.

V gene TRBV7-3 combines with J gene TRBJ2-7; possible D gene TRBD1, 5 bases. CDR3 length: 14 residues. Trimming removed 2 bases from V and 4 bases from J, with 12 bases in between. Germline CDR1 reads SGHTA; CDR2 reads FQGTGA. The CDR3 nucleotides are TGTGCCAGCAGCTTAGAGTACAGGCTATACGAGCAGTACTTC. This translates into CASSLEYRLYEQYF.

The chain recombines TRBV25-1 with TRBJ1-6; 7 nucleotides align to TRBD1. CDR3 length: 14 residues. Trimming removed 7 bases from V and 6 bases from J; junction bases left unmatched: 6. Germline CDR1 and CDR2: MGHDK and SYGVNS. CDR3 region: CASTRQGGNSPLHF. DNA of the CDR3: TGTGCCAGCACCAGACAGGGTGGTAATTCACCCCTCCACTTT.

The chain employs TRBV6-1 and TRBJ1-5, with 7 bases aligning to TRBD1. Germline V CDR1 and CDR2: MNHNS, SASEGT. This CDR3 region has 15 residues. V lost 3 bases to trimming and J lost 4 bases; unmatched junction nucleotides: 6. CDR3 sequence (DNA): TGTGCCAGCAGTGAGAACAGGGGTAGAAATCAGCCCCAGCATTTT. Encoded protein: CASSENRGRNQPQHF.

This clone was seen more than once but under ten times. The V call is TRBV11-2, the J call TRBJ2-1; D is unresolved. This CDR3 contains 12 residues. Trimming took off 3 bases at V and 6 bases at J, with 6 bases between the two ends. The germline V gene has CDR1 SGHAT and CDR2 FQNNGV. This CDR3 is CASSFSVNEQFF. In DNA form, the CDR3 reads TGTGCCAGCAGCTTTTCCGTCAATGAGCAGTTCTTC.